The text below deals with one T cell receptor (beta chain). It has no known antigen specificity. Base qualities are not at hand, and no much larger clone is one base apart. About 19-50 mg of tumor tissue was diced and typically yielded more than 2.5 ug of DNA. The study profiled bulk TCR beta-chain repertoires in matched peripheral blood, tumor and adjacent normal breast tissue taken from some 17 patients with early-stage breast cancer. After resection, tumor tissue identified by eye was cut out and put into prechilled RNAlater. A TissueLyser II was used to homogenize diced tumor tissue (roughly 20-55 mg) in RLTplus buffer containing beta-mercaptoethanol and antifoaming agent. Genomic DNA was extracted with the Qiagen AllPrep DNA/RNA Mini kit. This sample stems from a study of early stage breast cancer tumors (TCRdb year 2017). The study in broad terms: Of the 15 to 20 invasive breast tumors, approximately 11 were found to be estrogen receptor-positive, progesterone receptor-positive and HER2-negative. Of the approximately twelve ER+/PR+/HER2- tumors, eight were classified as invasive ductal carcinomas and four as invasive lobular carcinomas. On average, each sample had about 9.6-fold read coverage. Across all samples, 2 million to 3 million templates representing over a million unique clonotypes were detected. On the study overall, not on this receptor specifically: Greater similarity was observed between blood and normal breast repertoires than between blood and tumor repertoires, and tumor was distinguished from normal in about 85% of the 16 patients when each tissue was compared with blood. Enriched TCRB sequences shared across patients were mostly commonly generated sequences, unlikely to play an important role in the tumor microenvironment. About 2.7-fold higher T cell density and higher clonality were observed in tumors than in adjacent normal breast tissue. The small cohort size prevented analysis by tumor subtype. Chain pairing and functional markers such as CD4, CD8 and FOXP3 were not captured by bulk genomic DNA sequencing of unsorted cells.

Each sample was amplified in two independent genomic DNA replicates, using 0.5 to 0.65 ug for blood and 1.5 ug for tumor or normal breast. TCRB sequencing of genomic DNA was carried out with the ImmunoSeq Intro kit according to the manufacturer's instructions. For absolute quantification, the roughly 32-cycle multiplex PCR included proprietary primers along with spike-in control sequences. Single-end 150-bp reads were used to sequence an 87-bp fragment covering the CDR3 and the flanking V and J genes. Seven samples, each with two replicates, were multiplexed per lane of an Illumina MiSeq using version 3.0 chemistry. Per the source publication's procedure: Raw data were processed by the vendor's proprietary pipeline, with both replicates merged into one result per sample. To define clonotypes, the study grouped productive rearrangements that shared the V-gene family, CDR3 amino acid sequence and J-gene segment. To compute clonality, the normalized Shannon entropy (Pielou evenness) of TCRB abundances was subtracted from 1. T cell density was estimated as total templates divided by the number of input cells, with the number of input cells inferred from the DNA input amount. Total repertoire diversity and clonality were estimated with Recon using default parameters. Clonotypes with over 0.1% abundance in tumor and at least 32-fold higher abundance in tumor than in normal breast were defined as tumor-enriched. TCRdb took this table from immuneACCESS and kept in-frame rearrangements with V and J called. Such tables lack part of the clones; where checked against another copy, unresolved V genes explain under half of the gap, and the rest is unexplained. For V, J and clone size, that table is used; D and trimming come from the DNA. For this sample the table gives around 9,800 clones, of which 75% to 85% were detected only once. Jointly, the top ten make up approximately 15% of the sample.

Looking up the germline V gene yields CDR1 SGHRS and CDR2 YFSETQ. Measured from the cysteine to the phenylalanine, the CDR3 is 15 residues long. Solely the CDR3 DNA is kept, with 45 bases framed from the first base. The junction shows trimming of 1 base on V and 3 bases on J, plus 14 bases between the germline ends. The chain is made from TRBV5-1 and TRBJ2-7; the best D guess is TRBD1, with 6 bases matching. The receptor's source is a person aged 65-85 years with breast cancer. The material sequenced was breast tumor tissue. The CDR3 loop reads CASSLYVQGVYEQYF. The nucleotide sequence is given as TGCGCCAGCAGCTTGTATGTACAGGGTGTCTACGAGCAGTACTTC.